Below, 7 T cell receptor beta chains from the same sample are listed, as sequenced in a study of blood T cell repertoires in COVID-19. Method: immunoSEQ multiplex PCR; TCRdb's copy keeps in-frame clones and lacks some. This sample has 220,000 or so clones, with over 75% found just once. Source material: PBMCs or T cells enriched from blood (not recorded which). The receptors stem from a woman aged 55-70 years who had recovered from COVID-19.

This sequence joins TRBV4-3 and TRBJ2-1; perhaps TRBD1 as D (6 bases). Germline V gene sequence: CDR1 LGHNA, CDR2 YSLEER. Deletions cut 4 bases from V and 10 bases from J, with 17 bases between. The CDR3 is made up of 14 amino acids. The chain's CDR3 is CASSPDRDTAEQFF. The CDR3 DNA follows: TGCGCCAGCAGCCCAGATAGGGACACTGCGGAGCAGTTCTTC.

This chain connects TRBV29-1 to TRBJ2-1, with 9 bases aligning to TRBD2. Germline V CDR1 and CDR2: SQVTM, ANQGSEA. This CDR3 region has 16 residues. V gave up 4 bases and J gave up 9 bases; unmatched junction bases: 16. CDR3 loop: CSVVGPGLASGGEQFF. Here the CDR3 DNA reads TGCAGCGTTGTGGGCCCGGGACTAGCTTCTGGTGGTGAGCAGTTCTTC.

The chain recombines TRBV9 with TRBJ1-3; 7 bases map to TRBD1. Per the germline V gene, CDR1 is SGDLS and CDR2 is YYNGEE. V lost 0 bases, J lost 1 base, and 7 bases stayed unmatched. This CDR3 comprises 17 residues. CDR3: CASSVAGGGASGNTIYF. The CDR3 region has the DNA TGTGCCAGCAGCGTAGCGGGAGGGGGCGCGTCTGGAAACACCATATATTTT.

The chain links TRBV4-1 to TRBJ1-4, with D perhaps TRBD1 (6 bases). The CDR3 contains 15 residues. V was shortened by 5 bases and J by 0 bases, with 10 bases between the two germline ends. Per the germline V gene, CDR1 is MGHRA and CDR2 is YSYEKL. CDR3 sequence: CASSGQLATNEKLFF. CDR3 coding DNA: TGCGCCAGCAGCGGACAGCTTGCAACTAATGAAAAACTGTTTTTT.

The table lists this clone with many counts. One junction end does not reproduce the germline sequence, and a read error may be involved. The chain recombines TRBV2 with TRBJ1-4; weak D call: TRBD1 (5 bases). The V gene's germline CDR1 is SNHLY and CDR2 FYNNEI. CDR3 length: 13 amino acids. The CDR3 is CASSGGGGEKLFF. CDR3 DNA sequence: TGTGCCAGTAGTGGGGGAGGAGGTGAAAAACTGTTTTTT.

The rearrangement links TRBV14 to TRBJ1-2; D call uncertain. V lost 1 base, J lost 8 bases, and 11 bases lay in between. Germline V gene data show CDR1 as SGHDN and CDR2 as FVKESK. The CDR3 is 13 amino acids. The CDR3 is CASSQGFTGGYTF. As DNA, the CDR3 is TGTGCCAGCAGCCAAGGTTTCACGGGAGGCTACACCTTC.

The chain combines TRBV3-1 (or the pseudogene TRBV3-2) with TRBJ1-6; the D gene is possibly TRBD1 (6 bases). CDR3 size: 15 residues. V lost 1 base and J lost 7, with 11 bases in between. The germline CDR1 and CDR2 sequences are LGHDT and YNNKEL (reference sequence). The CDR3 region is CASSQGQGLNSPLHF. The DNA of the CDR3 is TGTGCCAGCAGCCAAGGGCAGGGGCTGAATTCACCCCTCCACTTT.